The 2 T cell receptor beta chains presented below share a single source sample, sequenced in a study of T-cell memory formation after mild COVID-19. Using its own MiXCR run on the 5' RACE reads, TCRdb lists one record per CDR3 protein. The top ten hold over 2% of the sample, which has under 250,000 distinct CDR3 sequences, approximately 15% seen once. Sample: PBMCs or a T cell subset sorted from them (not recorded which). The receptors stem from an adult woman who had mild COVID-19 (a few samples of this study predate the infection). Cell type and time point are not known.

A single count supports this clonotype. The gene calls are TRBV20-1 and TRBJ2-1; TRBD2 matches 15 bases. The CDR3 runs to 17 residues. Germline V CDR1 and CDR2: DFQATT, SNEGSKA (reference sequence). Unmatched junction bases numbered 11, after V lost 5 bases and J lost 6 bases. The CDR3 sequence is CSAPGLAGGPGGNEQFF. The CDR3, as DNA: TGCAGTGCTCCAGGACTAGCGGGAGGGCCTGGGGGCAATGAGCAGTTCTTC.

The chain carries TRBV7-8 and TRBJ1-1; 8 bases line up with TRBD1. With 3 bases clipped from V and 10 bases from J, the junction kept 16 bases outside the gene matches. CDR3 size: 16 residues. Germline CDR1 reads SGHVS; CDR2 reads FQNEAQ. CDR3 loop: CASSLTPGQVLQPAFF. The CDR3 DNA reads TGTGCCAGCAGCTTGACCCCGGGACAGGTCCTACAGCCAGCTTTCTTT.